This T cell receptor (beta chain) was captured by sequencing in a study of shared clonotypes between healthy human individuals. Study as a whole: Donor composition was two women and a few men, aged 18 to 49. Study-wide results and caveats: The four-donor shared clonotypes exceeded non-shared clonotypes in generation probability, with non-shared ones scoring lower. Donor scarcity curtailed the genetic and exposure-history diversity represented herein.

As to this clone: Its antigen remains unidentified.

The CDR3 sequence is 15 residues long. Trimming cost V 1 base and J 2 bases, with 9 bases left between them. Germline CDR1 reads MGHRA; CDR2 reads YSYEKL. Sequenced by immunoSEQ multiplex PCR; TCRdb stores in-frame clones only, minus some. The sample yields roughly 2.5 million clones, more than 90% seen once. The sequence was obtained from a man in his late teens or twenties in good health. Specimen: naive CD4+ T cells sorted from blood. Subset in this sample: CD45RA+ positively selected. The J gene is TRBJ2-1, the V gene TRBV4-1, with D possibly being TRBD2 (5 bases). CDR3 in amino acids: CASSQGTQPYNEQFF. The CDR3, as DNA: TGCGCCAGCAGCCAAGGGACTCAACCCTACAATGAGCAGTTCTTC.